Each of the 22 T cell receptor beta chains below was sequenced from the same sample in a study of shared clonotypes between healthy human individuals. CD45RO-negative CD8 cells positively selected for CCR7 made up the naive population, which excluded terminally differentiated effector memory CD45RA+ cells. Sequencing was performed with immunoSEQ multiplex PCR; in TCRdb, only in-frame clones are kept and a portion is missing. The sample records 2 million or so clones, approximately 94% being singletons. Sequencing used naive CD8+ T cells sorted from blood. Receptors originate from a man aged 18 to 29 in good health.

This sequence joins TRBV4-1 and TRBJ2-2; a possible D gene is TRBD1 (5 bases). The V gene's germline CDR1 is MGHRA and CDR2 YSYEKL. The CDR3 loop spans 16 amino acids. Trimming took 3 bases from V and 2 from J, leaving 13 bases between them. Here the CDR3 DNA reads TGCGCCAGCAGCCAGTCAGGGTGGATTAACACCGGGGAGCTGTTTTTT. This encodes CASSQSGWINTGELFF.

J is TRBJ2-7 and V is TRBV11-2; 7 nucleotides match TRBD2. The CDR3 consists of 15 residues. The germline gives CDR1 SGHAT, CDR2 FQNNGV. Trimming at V came to 3 bases and at J to 3 bases, leaving 8 bases not matched to a gene. The CDR3 sequence is CASSFPLAVLYEQYF. The CDR3 DNA is TGTGCCAGCAGCTTCCCGCTAGCGGTTCTCTACGAGCAGTACTTC.

This chain uses TRBV10-2 with TRBJ2-5, with D possibly TRBD2 on 5 matching bases. The CDR3 totals 14 residues. V gave up 4 bases and J gave up 4 bases, with 13 bases separating them. Germline lookup yields CDR1 WSHSY and CDR2 SAAADI. The CDR3 DNA follows: TGCGCCAGCAGTGGAGGGCAATTAGGAGAGACCCAGTACTTC. Translated: CASSGGQLGETQYF.

Points on this clone: Other DNA sequences within the sample encode an identical CDR3. V gene TRBV5-4 combines with J gene TRBJ1-2, with 8 bases lining up with TRBD1. V shed 0 bases and J 2 bases; nucleotides not matched to a gene: 3. The CDR3 has 15 amino acids. Per the germline V gene, CDR1 is SGHNT and CDR2 is YYREEE (reference sequence). For the CDR3, the DNA is TGTGCCAGCAGCTTGGTTACAGGGGGGAACTATGGCTACACCTTC. This translates into CASSLVTGGNYGYTF.

This clone came up once. This chain joins TRBV4-2 and TRBJ1-1, with D possibly TRBD1 on 5 matching bases. The germline gives CDR1 LGHNA, CDR2 YNFKEQ. The CDR3 is 14 residues long. V gave up 4 bases and J gave up 3 bases, with 12 bases separating them. The CDR3 DNA is TGTGCCAGCAGCCCCCTTAAACAGGACACTGAAGCTTTCTTT. As protein: CASSPLKQDTEAFF.

The chain couples TRBV5-1 to TRBJ2-5; D is possibly TRBD2 (5 bases). Germline V gene data show CDR1 as SGHRS and CDR2 as YFSETQ. This CDR3 region has 16 residues. The germline V and J ends were trimmed by 0 bases and 0 bases, with 12 bases remaining between them. The CDR3 DNA reads TGCGCCAGCAGCTTGGGGGAGTTCGGATACCAAGAGACCCAGTACTTC. Protein sequence: CASSLGEFGYQETQYF.

The J gene is TRBJ2-7, the V gene TRBV2, with a tentative D call TRBD1 (5 bases). The V gene lost 0 bases and the J gene lost 6 bases, with 12 bases spanning the gap. CDR3 length equals 14 residues. The germline V gene encodes CDR1 SNHLY and CDR2 FYNNEI. CDR3 in amino acids: CASSEAQTVGEQYF. The CDR3 region has the DNA TGTGCCAGCAGTGAAGCGCAGACAGTCGGCGAGCAGTACTTC.

This clone was seen a handful of times. J is TRBJ1-5 and V is TRBV11-2; maybe TRBD1 (5 bases). Trimming stripped 1 base from V and 7 bases from J, with 11 bases between. The CDR3 totals 14 residues. Germline lookup yields CDR1 SGHAT and CDR2 FQNNGV. CDR3 bases: TGTGCCAGCAGCTTAGGGCAGGGTAGGCAGCCCCAGCATTTT. Translated, it gives CASSLGQGRQPQHF. Filled out from reference TRBV11-2 and TRBJ1-5, the complete variable domain reads EAGVAQSPRYKIIEKRQSVAFWCNPISGHATLYWYQQILGQGPKLLIQFQNNGVVDDSQLPKDRFSAERLKGVDSTLKIQPAKLEDSAVYLCASSLGQGRQPQHFGDGTRLSIL.

This sequence joins TRBV6-1 and TRBJ2-2; tentatively, D is TRBD2 (5 bases). The CDR3 is 14 residues long. V was clipped by 8 bases and J by 6 bases, with 16 bases between them. CDR1 and CDR2 (germline): MNHNS, SASEGT. CDR3 nucleotides: TGTGCCAGCGGGGAGCTGAGGGCAGCCGGGGAGCTGTTTTTT. It specifies CASGELRAAGELFF.

The CDR3 protein is CASRAGQSNQPQHF. CDR3 sequence (DNA): TGTGCCAGCAGGGCGGGACAGAGCAATCAGCCCCAGCATTTT. The rearrangement joins TRBV6-6 to TRBJ1-5; 7 bases align to TRBD1. CDR3 length: 14 residues. Germline loops: CDR1 MNHNY, CDR2 SVGAGI (reference sequence). V trimming: 6 bases; J trimming: 1 base; junction bases outside the gene matches: 3.

The V and J genes are TRBV30 and TRBJ2-7; the match to TRBD1 covers 7 bases. Germline V lookup: CDR1 GTSNPN, CDR2 SVGIG (reference sequence). The CDR3 has 11 residues. The ends lost 0 bases at V and 7 bases at J; junction bases unmatched: 0. CDR3 DNA: TGTGCCTGGAGTGTGACAGGGGAGCAGTACTTC. Protein product: CAWSVTGEQYF.

The CDR3 sequence is CAGGIRGLNEQYF. The CDR3, as DNA: TGTGCCGGAGGTATCCGGGGGCTGAACGAGCAGTACTTC. The chain combines TRBV5-8 with TRBJ2-7; the D call may be TRBD1 or TRBD2 (6 bases each). Trimming removed 10 bases at V and 5 bases at J, with 19 bases between. The CDR3 totals 13 residues. Per the germline V gene, CDR1 is SGHTS and CDR2 is YDEGEE.

The chain employs TRBV6-5 and TRBJ2-7; D ambiguous. The CDR3 extends over 11 amino acids. Per germline, CDR1 MNHEY and CDR2 SVGAGI. The germline V and J ends were trimmed by 8 bases and 2 bases, with 7 bases remaining between them. Written as DNA, the CDR3 is TGTGCCAGCGGCCAAACCTACGAGCAGTACTTC. It translates to CASGQTYEQYF.

V gene TRBV28 combines with J gene TRBJ2-7; possible D gene TRBD1, 6 bases. The V end lost 2 bases, the J end lost 7 bases, and 12 bases lay between the germline ends. The CDR3 has 13 amino acids. From germline, CDR1 is MDHEN and CDR2 SYDVKM. Written as DNA, the CDR3 is TGTGCCAGCAGTTTAAACAGGGTATTGGAGCAGTACTTC. It encodes CASSLNRVLEQYF.

The chain carries TRBV7-9 and TRBJ1-1, with TRBD1 matching over 8 bases. The CDR3 has 14 amino acids. The germline V gene has CDR1 SEHNR and CDR2 FQNEAQ (reference sequence). With V trimmed by 8 bases and J by 5 bases, 10 bases remained unmatched. Here the CDR3 reads CASGSDRGWTEAFF. CDR3 in DNA: TGTGCCAGCGGATCCGACAGGGGTTGGACTGAAGCTTTCTTT.

In its sample, this clone was seen once. The chain combines TRBV27 with TRBJ2-5; 9 nucleotides match TRBD1. Germline CDR1 MNHEY, CDR2 SMNVEV (reference sequence). The V segment lost 5 bases and the J segment 5 bases; nucleotides outside the gene matches: 9. The CDR3 runs 15 residues. Written as DNA, the CDR3 is TGTGCCAGCAGTAGTCGACAGGGGGGGTCGGAGACCCAGTACTTC. This sequence encodes CASSSRQGGSETQYF.

The chain joins TRBV7-9 to TRBJ2-7, with 11 positions matching TRBD2. This CDR3 comprises 19 residues. The ends lost 4 bases at V and 3 bases at J; junction bases unmatched: 17. The germline gives CDR1 SEHNR, CDR2 FQNEAQ (reference sequence). The CDR3 protein is CASSSFGASGGPKNYEQYF. CDR3 DNA: TGTGCCAGCAGCTCATTTGGGGCTAGCGGGGGGCCGAAGAACTACGAGCAGTACTTC.

Comments on this clone: This specimen includes other DNA sequences encoding the same CDR3. This sequence joins TRBV27 and TRBJ2-7, with D perhaps matching TRBD1 or TRBD2 (6 bases each). Germline V gene lookup returns CDR1 MNHEY and CDR2 SMNVEV (reference sequence). The CDR3 length is 14 residues. Trimming removed 2 bases from V and 2 bases from J, with 10 bases in between. CDR3 nucleotide sequence: TGTGCCAGCAGTTTAAGGGGGGTACCCTACGAGCAGTACTTC. Protein: CASSLRGVPYEQYF.

In the case of this clone: Other DNA sequences of this sample code for an identical CDR3. This rearrangement joins TRBV27 to TRBJ2-1, with TRBD2 identical over 9 bases. The junction had 3 bases not matched to a gene; V was cut back by 5 bases and J by 10 bases. This CDR3 spans 12 amino acids. CDR1 and CDR2 from the germline V gene are MNHEY and SMNVEV (reference sequence). Here the CDR3 reads CASSLLAGEQFF. CDR3 nucleotides: TGTGCCAGCAGTCTCCTAGCGGGAGAGCAGTTCTTC.

The rearrangement links TRBV7-9 to TRBJ2-5; 10 nucleotides agree with TRBD1. This CDR3 contains 15 residues. The germline V gene encodes CDR1 SEHNR and CDR2 FQNEAQ (reference sequence). With 2 bases clipped from V and 3 bases from J, the junction kept 3 bases outside the gene matches. CDR3 bases: TGTGCCAGCAGCTTATGGGGACAGGGGAAAGAGACCCAGTACTTC. Protein product: CASSLWGQGKETQYF. Based on the CDR3 plus reference TRBV7-9 and TRBJ2-5, the full variable domain is DTGVSQNPRHKITKRGQNVTFRCDPISEHNRLYWYRQTLGQGPEFLTYFQNEAQLEKSRLLSDRFSAERPKGSFSTLEIQRTEQGDSAMYLCASSLWGQGKETQYFGPGTRLLVL.

The V and J genes are TRBV4-3 and TRBJ2-7; 9 bases align to TRBD2. The CDR3 is 15 residues long. Per the germline V gene, CDR1 is LGHNA and CDR2 is YSLEER. The V segment lost 1 base and the J segment 4 bases; nucleotides outside the gene matches: 5. Written as DNA, the CDR3 is TGCGCCAGCAGCCAAGGGACTAGCGTATTGTACGAGCAGTACTTC. It specifies CASSQGTSVLYEQYF.

Notes on this clone: Different DNA sequences within this sample yield the same CDR3. The chain recombines TRBV6-6 with TRBJ2-7; D is undetermined. The ends were cut back, 8 bases at V and 3 bases at J, with 5 bases in the middle. This CDR3 region has 10 residues. Looked up from germline, CDR1 is MNHNY and CDR2 is SVGAGI (reference sequence). The CDR3: CASGDYEQYF. CDR3 nucleotide sequence: TGTGCCAGCGGGGACTACGAGCAGTACTTC.